This T cell receptor (beta chain) was sequenced in a study of cytomegalovirus exposure and HLA in healthy donors (dated by TCRdb to 2017 to 2019). Broadly, across the study: In an earlier analysis of some 550 of the donors, 276 Gb of sequence data and some 100 million unique TCR beta sequences from roughly 200 million T cells were reported. Along with the approximately 700-subject first cohort, a separate validation cohort of over a hundred different subjects was used. Both class I and class II loci were covered by HLA typing, at four-digit resolution. Rather than drawing on any new phenotypic data, the later analysis identified candidate immune exposures from TCR beta sequences and the way those sequences occurred across donors. Roughly 290 gigabases of sequencing data and around 90 million unique TCR sequences made up an early release that covered several hundred HLA-typed donors. The study was designed to test whether signatures of past pathogen exposure could be identified by cataloging public T cell receptors. To decide whether each TCR beta V gene segment behaved as functional or pseudogenic, an earlier analysis of some 600 of the donors relied on high-throughput TCR beta sequencing. The study profiled the T cell repertoires of hundreds of subjects by immunosequencing and related them to cytomegalovirus serostatus. A later genetic analysis took genome-wide SNP genotypes for about three fifths of the 666 donors and used that subset as a discovery cohort. The genetic ancestry cluster associated with self-reported Caucasian donors included approximately 85% of the approximately 400 genotyped donors. To predict cytomegalovirus infection status, the study combined high-throughput TCR immunosequencing, statistical association of individual TCRs with disease status, and machine learning. About five DR-DQ haplotypes were treated as single units for association and clustering because of strong linkage in the cohort. A later analysis re-examined previously published TCR beta repertoires from roughly 650 donors and added high-resolution HLA genotyping to investigate patterns of TCR occurrence. Among some 410 genotyped donors of the cohort, an average of about 240,000 unique TCR beta nucleotide sequences were sequenced per donor, around 18% of them non-productive. Typing coverage differed by locus: A, B, C, DRB1 and DQB1 were typed in about 620-630 donors, DQA1 in 522, DPA1 in 600 to 610, and DPB1 in just under 490. Donor age, sex, ethnicity and CMV serostatus were compiled alongside the repertoire data. All discovery cohort repertoires had been generated using a single sequencing platform.

The V and J ends are trimmed by 3 bases and 7 bases, leaving 17 bases between them. The CDR3 contains 15 residues, cysteine and phenylalanine counted. Of all the DNA, just the CDR3 is kept, 45 bases in frame from base 1. According to the germline V gene, CDR1 reads SGDLS and CDR2 reads YYNGEE. The cohort comprised more than 550 healthy bone marrow donors. All cohort members were sampled while nominally healthy, although unrecorded immune exposures were likely present. The donor tested CMV seronegative, placing the donor among the 300 to 450 seronegative members of the cohort. A peripheral blood sample was collected from each donor, and TCR beta sequencing was performed on peripheral blood mononuclear cells. The Qiagen DNeasy Blood Extraction Kit was used to extract genomic DNA from the blood cell samples. The library came from the immunoSEQ multiplex PCR assay. For the multiplex PCR, a mixture combining 60 forward primers for TCR Vbeta segments and 13 reverse primers for TCR Jbeta segments was used. The CDR3 region of rearranged TCR beta genes was amplified from genomic DNA with a multiplex PCR assay. Amplified TCR beta libraries were sequenced as 87-base-pair reads on the Illumina HiSeq System. Regarding the original processing steps: A later analysis tallied tens of millions of unique TCR beta chains across the 666 repertoires, and approximately 12 million of those chains were shared by two or more donors. A nearest-neighbor algorithm error-corrected the raw reads and collapsed the reads into unique sequences, merging closely related sequences to remove PCR and sequencing errors. V, D and J gene segments were assigned by aligning CDR3 sequences to IMGT reference sequences. For a sequence to be retained, at least a six-nucleotide match to both a V gene segment and a J gene segment was required. Rearrangements were called productive when the CDR3 lacked stop codons and stayed in frame with V and J; all others were non-productive. CDR3 was defined by IMGT convention, running from the second conserved V-encoded cysteine to the conserved J-encoded phenylalanine. In an earlier analysis of approximately 500 of the donors, sequences lacking an unambiguous match to a single V gene segment were excluded. An earlier analysis of a few hundred of the donors called V segments functional above 56.7% productive rearrangements and segregating when the between-donor standard deviation exceeded 5%. A statistical classification framework was developed to diagnose cytomegalovirus status using the catalog of TCR beta chain sequences. In a later analysis, V and J genes were assigned by comparing TCR nucleotide sequences against IMGT/GENE-DB human TR gene sequences. A later analysis assigned CDR3 sequences and most-parsimonious VDJ recombination scenarios with the TCRdist pipeline. In a later analysis, every TCR beta chain was defined by the combination of its CDR3 amino acid sequence and its V-gene family, and reads without a unique V-gene family were dropped. To address suspected cross-contamination and a sequencing artifact, a later analysis removed a few hundred highly shared, low-generation-probability nucleotide sequences. For each public chain, a later analysis derived a clonal expansion index from normalized ranks of inferred template counts within each repertoire. In a later analysis, generation probabilities were computed with a VDJ recombination model fitted to out-of-frame rearrangements, and the resulting probabilities were checked against IGoR. In a later analysis, TCR-TCR, TCR-HLA and TCR-CMV co-occurrence was scored with hypergeometric tests, and a repertoire-size bias correction was applied to TCR pairs. False discovery rates were estimated in a later analysis by permuting HLA or CMV assignments 20 times. In a later analysis, co-occurring TCRs were grouped with DBSCAN, and TCRdist sequence similarity was added when clustering was performed within HLA-allele-positive subsets. Repertoires with fewer than 30,000 or more than 120,000 public chains, plus five repertoires with anomalous nucleotide sharing, were excluded from co-occurrence clustering. TCRdb stores this immuneACCESS table with in-frame sequences only. Part of the clones is absent; in the studies checked, under half of the shortfall reflects unresolved V genes, and no reason is known for the rest. D and trimming come from the DNA, and the V and J calls and clone size come from that table. In all, the sample holds around 140,000 clones, and roughly 80% of those were seen once. Less than 3% of the sample is taken by the ten largest.

Overall study results and their limits: A cluster of highly shared sequence variants was judged likely to be a technical artifact of the sequencing pipeline. According to a later genetic analysis, donors in an Asian-associated ancestry cluster had fewer N-insertions in productive TCRs than the approximately 670-donor mean. In both the original and validation cohorts, the classifier was reported to diagnose cytomegalovirus status with high specificity and sensitivity. Linkage disequilibrium might explain the correlated functional status among segregating V segments, but an unknown experimental factor could not be excluded. Most TCR sequences were seen in very few donors, while some public TCRs were found in many individuals. In a later analysis, HLA-associated TCR beta chains were found to be more clonally expanded and to have lower generation probabilities than equally common non-associated chains. The 87-base-pair reads could not distinguish some IMGT-functional V segments, including TRBV6-2 and TRBV6-3, so those segments were excluded. Strong co-occurrence of HLA alleles, especially DR and DQ, made assigning TCR associations to individual alleles difficult. Three of the identified cytomegalovirus-associated TCR beta chains were confirmed in vitro to be specific for cytomegalovirus antigens. In an earlier analysis of several hundred of the donors, most TCR beta V segments were observed in productive rearrangements about 87% or about 30% of the time, broadly matching IMGT annotations. A further reported finding was that TCR beta sequences accurately predicted the HLA-A and HLA-B alleles for most subjects in the first cohort. The authors suggested that the approach could potentially be generalized to other disease states and immunological phenotypes. A later analysis found that TCR association rates varied across HLA loci, with DRB1 alleles showing the most associated TCRs and HLA-C alleles the fewest. A later analysis associated about 17,000 TCR beta sequences with specific HLA alleles at a false discovery rate of 0.05. In the study, approximately 150 TCR beta chains were listed as associated with cytomegalovirus. This cohort had only TCR beta chains sequenced, and the lack of alpha or paired-chain data limited which features could be detected. Immune exposure information for the cohort was limited to CMV serostatus. Because counts were too low, 15 or so rarely observed V segments, including chromosome 9 orphons, were excluded from the earlier analysis of 587 of the donors. V-gene and J-gene trimming of TCR beta chains was associated with a missense DCLRE1C variant in a later genetic analysis, and the association was replicated in an independent cohort. According to a later analysis, parvovirus B19, influenza, CMV and Epstein-Barr virus appeared linked to several top co-occurrence clusters. Because HLA typing was missing for some donors at each locus, association tests included only the typed subset. According to a later analysis, most CMV-associated TCR beta chains appeared to be HLA-restricted, and the HLA associations seemed to be driven largely by CMV exposure. Roughly uniform sequencing depth across donors was assumed in presence/absence analyses, although this assumption may not hold.

This clone turned up a few times. No antigen is known for it. Per-base qualities were not stored, and no clone one base away is much larger. The specimen sequenced was PBMCs. The TCR was taken from a woman in her thirties in good health and CMV-seronegative. Recombination linked TRBV9 to TRBJ2-1; TRBD2 is possibly the D segment (6 matching bases). The nucleotide sequence reads as follows: TGTGCCAGCAGCGGGGGGTCGGGAGTGGGTAATGAGCAGTTCTTC. Translated, it reads CASSGGSGVGNEQFF. With all but the CDR3 taken from the reference TRBV9 and TRBJ2-1 genes, the full variable domain is: DSGVTQTPKHLITATGQRVTLRCSPRSGDLSVYWYQQSLDQGLQFLIQYYNGEERAKGNILERFSAQQFPDLHSELNLSSLELGDSALYFCASSGGSGVGNEQFFGPGTRLTVL.